A single sample is the source of the 13 T cell receptor beta chains below, sequenced in a study of cytomegalovirus exposure and HLA in healthy donors. Primers for the PCR totalled 60 Vbeta and 13 Jbeta. Here immunoSEQ multiplex PCR was the method, and the copy in TCRdb shows in-frame clones only, minus some. The sample yields 110,000 to 150,000 clones, roughly 80% seen once. Sample: PBMCs. Receptor source: a male donor in good health and CMV-seronegative.

V gene TRBV6-1 combines with J gene TRBJ1-5; the D is unclear. Germline V CDR1 and CDR2: MNHNS, SASEGT. Trimming pared 3 bases from V and 0 bases from J, leaving 6 bases between. The CDR3 runs to 14 residues. CDR3 nucleotide sequence: TGTGCCAGCAGTGACCAGTATAGCAATCAGCCCCAGCATTTT. It encodes CASSDQYSNQPQHF.

The V call is TRBV30, the J call TRBJ1-5; 9 nucleotides line up with TRBD1. Trimming at V came to 2 bases and at J to 4 bases, leaving 6 bases not matched to a gene. Per germline, CDR1 GTSNPN and CDR2 SVGIG (reference sequence). The CDR3 totals 15 residues. The DNA of the CDR3 is TGTGCCTGGAGTTGGGGACAGGGAGGGAATCAGCCCCAGCATTTT. This sequence encodes CAWSWGQGGNQPQHF.

The chain recombines TRBV28 with TRBJ2-3; TRBD2 is a possible D gene (7 bases). Germline V gene sequence: CDR1 MDHEN, CDR2 SYDVKM. V lost 2 bases to trimming and J lost 2 bases, with 20 bases between them. The CDR3 contains 18 residues. This CDR3 reads CASSLNPFGGAITDTQYF. CDR3 in DNA: TGTGCCAGCAGTTTAAACCCGTTTGGGGGGGCCATCACAGATACGCAGTATTTT.

The rearrangement joins TRBV4-3 to TRBJ2-3; a weak D match, TRBD1 (6 bases). Between the trimmed V and J ends, which lost 5 bases and 5 bases, there was a span of 14 bases. The CDR3 contains 14 residues. Germline assignment: CDR1 LGHNA and CDR2 YSLEER. The CDR3 is CASSVGAYEDTQYF. The DNA of the CDR3 is TGCGCCAGCAGCGTGGGGGCGTATGAAGATACGCAGTATTTT.

This chain connects TRBV19 to TRBJ1-5; no clear D gene. This CDR3 spans 14 amino acids. V lost 1 base to trimming and J lost 3 bases, with 7 bases between them. Germline V gives CDR1 LNHDA, CDR2 SQIVND (reference sequence). The CDR3 loop reads CASSIAEFNQPQHF. The CDR3, as DNA: TGTGCCAGTAGTATAGCTGAGTTCAATCAGCCCCAGCATTTT.

The V gene is TRBV7-9, the J gene TRBJ1-1, with a weak D call TRBD1 (6 bases). Trimming took 1 base from V and 5 from J, leaving 8 bases between them. CDR1 and CDR2 (germline): SEHNR, FQNEAQ (reference sequence). This CDR3 is 13 amino acids long. This CDR3 reads CASSLGGLTEAFF. CDR3 DNA: TGTGCCAGCAGCTTAGGGGGGCTAACTGAAGCTTTCTTT.

J is TRBJ2-6 and V is TRBV6-5; tentative D call: TRBD1 (6 bases). Germline V lookup: CDR1 MNHEY, CDR2 SVGAGI. This CDR3 contains 15 residues. V gave up 7 bases and J gave up 2 bases, with 12 bases separating them. For the CDR3, the DNA is TGTGCCAGCACCTCACAGGGCGCTGGGGCCAACGTCCTGACTTTC. It is translated as CASTSQGAGANVLTF.

This chain uses TRBV9 with TRBJ2-5; perhaps TRBD2 as D (5 bases). Looked up from germline, CDR1 is SGDLS and CDR2 is YYNGEE. CDR3 length: 14 amino acids. The V and J ends lost 1 base and 5 bases respectively, with 12 bases between them. CDR3 DNA sequence: TGTGCCAGCAGCGTAACGGGATCGGGGGAGACCCAGTACTTC. Amino acid sequence: CASSVTGSGETQYF.

The chain couples TRBV5-1 to TRBJ1-2; D unclear. The V and J ends lost 0 bases and 2 bases respectively, with 11 bases between them. Germline CDR1 reads SGHRS; CDR2 reads YFSETQ. The CDR3 spans 15 residues. The CDR3 region is CASSLGPSSNYGYTF. CDR3 sequence (DNA): TGCGCCAGCAGCTTGGGCCCGTCGAGCAACTATGGCTACACCTTC. The whole variable domain, remainder taken from reference TRBV5-1 and TRBJ1-2, is KAGVTQTPRYLIKTRGQQVTLSCSPISGHRSVSWYQQTPGQGLQFLFEYFSETQRNKGNFPGRFSGRQFSNSRSEMNVSTLELGDSALYLCASSLGPSSNYGYTFGSGTRLTVV.

The chain joins TRBV6-1 to TRBJ1-1; no definite D call. Trimming took off 6 bases at V and 5 bases at J, with 16 bases between the two ends. Germline V gives CDR1 MNHNS, CDR2 SASEGT. The CDR3 sequence is 14 residues long. The CDR3 is CASSPLDIGTEAFF. The CDR3 nucleotides read TGTGCCAGCAGCCCTCTTGATATCGGTACTGAAGCTTTCTTT.

This sequence joins TRBV6-5 and TRBJ2-7; the match to TRBD2 covers 7 bases. This CDR3 has 15 amino acids. V was clipped by 3 bases and J by 0 bases; unmatched bases: 5. CDR1 is MNHEY and CDR2 is SVGAGI in the germline V gene. CDR3 nucleotides: TGTGCCAGCAGTTATCGCGGGGGTGACTCCTACGAGCAGTACTTC. It encodes CASSYRGGDSYEQYF.

This chain uses TRBV6-5 with TRBJ1-2, with TRBD1 as a possible D gene (5 bases). V was pared by 4 bases and J by 7 bases, with 13 bases between. There are 13 residues in the CDR3. The germline V gene encodes CDR1 MNHEY and CDR2 SVGAGI. The CDR3 loop is CASSLSREGGYTF. Written as DNA, the CDR3 is TGTGCCAGCAGTTTAAGCAGGGAAGGTGGCTACACCTTC.

This clone appeared a few times. The CDR3 DNA reads as TGCGCCAGCAGCCCCGGACAGGGACCCCAAGAGACCCAGTACTTC. It translates to CASSPGQGPQETQYF. The chain joins TRBV5-1 to TRBJ2-5; 8 nucleotides match TRBD1. Unmatched junction bases numbered 6, after V lost 4 bases and J lost 1 base. This CDR3 spans 15 amino acids. Germline CDR1 SGHRS, CDR2 YFSETQ.